The 27 T cell receptor beta chains below all came from one sample that was sequenced in a study of a mutant IDH1 vaccine in newly diagnosed glioma. As for time point: week 23, last vaccination. All doses held 300 ug of mutant IDH1 20-mer peptide, with topical imiquimod. These receptors' targets are unknown. Produced via immunoSEQ multiplex PCR; TCRdb's table is partial and in-frame only. The data contain about 20,000 clones, roughly four fifths of them singletons. The specimen was PBMCs, collected from a glioma patient whose treatment included an IDH1 peptide vaccine. The receptors derive from a man aged 25 to 40 with glioma.

The V call is TRBV18, the J call TRBJ1-2; 9 bases agree with TRBD1. CDR1 and CDR2 from the germline V gene are KGHSH and LQKENI. This CDR3 has 15 residues. V lost 3 bases, J lost 5 bases, and 7 bases stayed unmatched. The CDR3 loop is CASSPGQGLVYGYTF. The DNA of the CDR3 is TGTGCCAGCTCACCCGGACAGGGGCTGGTTTATGGCTACACCTTC.

The chain links TRBV19 to TRBJ2-5, with 11 bases aligning to TRBD2. The CDR3 is made up of 15 amino acids. From germline, CDR1 is LNHDA and CDR2 SQIVND (reference sequence). Germline trimming cut 6 bases from V and 5 bases from J; bases unmatched to any gene: 8. CDR3 sequence: CASRWGTSGPETQYF. The CDR3 DNA reads as TGTGCCAGTAGGTGGGGGACTAGCGGCCCGGAGACCCAGTACTTC.

V and J are TRBV5-6 and TRBJ2-1; 10 positions agree with TRBD2. Per germline, CDR1 SGHDT and CDR2 YYEEEE. The CDR3 contains 17 residues. The J segment lost 7 bases and the V segment lost 2 bases, leaving 12 bases of the junction unmatched. The CDR3 DNA follows: TGTGCCAGCAGCTTAGAAATTGCTAGCGGGAGTTGGAATGAGCAGTTCTTC. It yields the protein CASSLEIASGSWNEQFF.

This chain connects TRBV4-2 to TRBJ1-1; TRBD1 aligns across 7 bases. The CDR3 consists of 15 residues. CDR1 is LGHNA and CDR2 is YNFKEQ in the germline V gene. The junction had 11 bases not matched to a gene; V was cut back by 4 bases and J by 6 bases. CDR3 DNA: TGTGCCAGCAGCCCCTCACAGGGGCGGGACGCTGAAGCTTTCTTT. Translation gives CASSPSQGRDAEAFF.

The V call is TRBV5-1, the J call TRBJ2-5; unclear D gene. Trimming stripped 4 bases from V and 4 bases from J, with 11 bases between. Looked up from germline, CDR1 is SGHRS and CDR2 is YFSETQ. This CDR3 spans 13 amino acids. The CDR3 protein is CASSPGPLETQYF. As DNA, the CDR3 is TGCGCCAGCAGCCCGGGCCCCCTAGAGACCCAGTACTTC.

The V and J genes are TRBV27 and TRBJ1-5; 7 bases align to TRBD1. Germline CDR1 is MNHEY and CDR2 is SMNVEV (reference sequence). The CDR3 is made up of 14 amino acids. V lost 5 bases to trimming and J lost 9 bases; unmatched junction nucleotides: 10. The CDR3 nucleotides are TGTGCCAGCAGTCCGACGCAGGGGGGACGGCCCCAGCATTTT. Protein: CASSPTQGGRPQHF.

V gene TRBV9 combines with J gene TRBJ2-1; D is unresolved. The germline V gene has CDR1 SGDLS and CDR2 YYNGEE. CDR3 length: 15 residues. V gave up 5 bases and J gave up 4 bases, with 16 bases separating them. DNA of the CDR3: TGTGCCAGCAGTTCCCGGCCTTTTCTTTACAATGAGCAGTTCTTC. It translates to CASSSRPFLYNEQFF.

The CDR3 nucleotides are TGTGCCAGCAGGTCCTCCGGGACTCCTGGGAGCTATGGCTACACCTTC. Its translation is CASRSSGTPGSYGYTF. The rearrangement joins TRBV27 to TRBJ1-2; perhaps TRBD1 as D (5 bases). This CDR3 is built from 16 residues. Trimming left V 6 bases short and J 4 bases short, with 21 bases between. Per germline, CDR1 MNHEY and CDR2 SMNVEV (reference sequence).

The chain couples TRBV4-1 to TRBJ1-2, with 8 bases fitting TRBD1. The V gene end was trimmed by 3 bases and the J gene end by 5 bases; junction bases not matched to a gene: 5. The germline CDR1 and CDR2 sequences are MGHRA and YSYEKL. This CDR3 region has 14 residues. Written as DNA, the CDR3 is TGCGCCAGCAGCCACCCCCGGACAGGGTATGGCTACACCTTC. The encoded protein is CASSHPRTGYGYTF.

The chain links TRBV19 to TRBJ1-2, with a weak D call TRBD1 (6 bases). The V and J ends lost 3 bases and 0 bases respectively, with 11 bases between them. The V gene's germline CDR1 is LNHDA and CDR2 SQIVND (reference sequence). CDR3 length: 15 residues. The CDR3 coding sequence is TGTGCCAGTAGTATCCTAGGGGGAGCTAACTATGGCTACACCTTC. The encoded protein is CASSILGGANYGYTF.

The count of this clone is one. The chain carries TRBV19 and TRBJ2-2, with D maybe TRBD2 (5 bases). V was pared by 3 bases and J by 8 bases, with 10 bases between. This CDR3 spans 13 amino acids. Germline CDR1 is LNHDA and CDR2 is SQIVND (reference sequence). Here the CDR3 reads CASSIPRGGELFF. In DNA form, the CDR3 reads TGTGCCAGTAGTATCCCTCGGGGAGGGGAGCTGTTTTTT.

This clone was detected a few times. This chain links TRBV7-9 with TRBJ1-1; the match to TRBD1 covers 11 bases. CDR1 SEHNR and CDR2 FQNEAQ come from the germline V gene (reference sequence). The CDR3 runs 13 residues. V lost 5 bases, J lost 10 bases, and 6 bases stayed unmatched. The DNA of the CDR3 is TGTGCCAGCAGCAACGCCGGGACAGGGGGAGCTTTCTTT. This encodes CASSNAGTGGAFF.

The rearrangement uses TRBV30 and TRBJ1-3; D unclear. Germline CDR1 GTSNPN, CDR2 SVGIG (reference sequence). V was shortened by 4 bases and J by 3 bases, with 7 bases between the two germline ends. The CDR3 spans 12 residues. This chain's CDR3 is CAWMTSGNTIYF. In DNA form, the CDR3 reads TGTGCCTGGATGACAAGTGGAAACACCATATATTTT.

The chain employs TRBV19 and TRBJ1-1, with D perhaps matching TRBD1 (5 bases). The V gene lost 7 bases and the J gene lost 3 bases, with 12 bases spanning the gap. Germline lookup yields CDR1 LNHDA and CDR2 SQIVND (reference sequence). The CDR3 length is 13 residues. CDR3 region: CASMGRRDTEAFF. CDR3 nucleotide sequence: TGTGCCAGTATGGGGCGCAGGGACACTGAAGCTTTCTTT.

This chain links TRBV6-5 with TRBJ1-3; 7 positions match TRBD1. The CDR3 runs to 13 residues. From germline, CDR1 is MNHEY and CDR2 SVGAGI. V shed 7 bases and J 3 bases; nucleotides not matched to a gene: 3. CDR3 coding DNA: TGTGCCAGCACCCCAGGGGGTGGAAACACCATATATTTT. Encoded protein: CASTPGGGNTIYF.

V is TRBV6-1 and J is TRBJ2-1; TRBD1 matches 8 bases. This CDR3 comprises 16 residues. The ends lost 4 bases at V and 1 base at J; junction bases unmatched: 6. The germline gives CDR1 MNHNS, CDR2 SASEGT. CDR3 coding DNA: TGTGCCAGCAGTGGACGGACAGGGCAATCCTACAATGAGCAGTTCTTC. Residues: CASSGRTGQSYNEQFF.

The chain couples TRBV18 to TRBJ2-5; D is undetermined. The CDR3 spans 13 residues. Germline CDR1 reads KGHSH; CDR2 reads LQKENI. Trimming took off 3 bases at V and 7 bases at J, with 12 bases between the two ends. The CDR3 sequence is CASSPDNVGTQYF. CDR3 bases: TGTGCCAGCTCACCGGATAACGTGGGGACCCAGTACTTC.

CDR3 in amino acids: CASSLYAEETQYF. The CDR3 DNA reads as TGTGCCAGCAGCTTATATGCAGAGGAGACCCAGTACTTC. The V call is TRBV7-7, the J call TRBJ2-5; D call uncertain. The V end lost 2 bases, the J end lost 5 bases, and 9 bases lay between the germline ends. Germline V gives CDR1 SSHAT, CDR2 FNYEAQ (reference sequence). The CDR3 has 13 amino acids.

The CDR3 bases are TGTGCCAGCAGTGGCCGGGGTAGTACTGAAGCTTTCTTT. Translated, it gives CASSGRGSTEAFF. V and J are TRBV2 and TRBJ1-1, with no clear D. The CDR3 has 13 amino acids. CDR1 and CDR2 from the germline V gene are SNHLY and FYNNEI. Between the trimmed V and J ends, which lost 4 bases and 5 bases, there was a span of 11 bases.

This clone was found a few times. DNA for the CDR3: TGTGCCAGCAGTGAATCGGGACAGTCGTGGTACACCTTC. Protein: CASSESGQSWYTF. This rearrangement joins TRBV6-1 to TRBJ1-2; 7 bases match TRBD1. CDR1 MNHNS and CDR2 SASEGT come from the germline V gene. V lost 2 bases and J lost 11; bases outside the gene matches: 8. This CDR3 has 13 residues.

The chain recombines TRBV27 with TRBJ1-1; no firm D call. The V end was cut by 7 bases, the J end by 0 bases, with 15 bases between. Germline CDR1 MNHEY, CDR2 SMNVEV (reference sequence). The CDR3 spans 15 residues. For the CDR3, the DNA is TGTGCCAGCAAAGAGGCCCGCGATCTGAACACTGAAGCTTTCTTT. Protein product: CASKEARDLNTEAFF.

This clone was found a few times. The gene calls are TRBV6-1 and TRBJ2-7, with 9 nucleotides matching TRBD2. Per germline, CDR1 MNHNS and CDR2 SASEGT. The CDR3 is made up of 19 amino acids. V lost 1 base, J lost 5 bases, and 18 bases stayed unmatched. Here the CDR3 reads CASSEVTGGGAGGRDEQYF. The DNA for the CDR3 is TGTGCCAGCAGTGAAGTAACCGGGGGCGGCGCGGGAGGGCGGGACGAGCAGTACTTC.

The chain recombines TRBV7-9 with TRBJ2-5; 7 positions agree with TRBD2. J lost 5 bases, V lost 5 bases, and 8 bases had no gene match. CDR1 SEHNR and CDR2 FQNEAQ come from the germline V gene (reference sequence). The CDR3 spans 14 residues. The CDR3 region has the DNA TGTGCCAGCAGCCCGCGGGAGCACCTTGAGACCCAGTACTTC. It yields the protein CASSPREHLETQYF.

V and J are TRBV18 and TRBJ1-2; D gene ambiguous. The CDR3 has 11 residues. V lost 3 bases to trimming and J lost 7 bases, with 6 bases between them. Germline V gene data show CDR1 as KGHSH and CDR2 as LQKENI. The CDR3 DNA reads as TGTGCCAGCTCACCCAGCAGTGGCTACACCTTC. It is translated as CASSPSSGYTF.

The chain's CDR3 is CATSRRGRRGEKLFF. CDR3 nucleotides: TGTGCCACCAGCAGGAGGGGGCGCAGAGGTGAAAAACTGTTTTTT. The chain couples TRBV15 to TRBJ1-4, with 7 bases identical to TRBD1. The J segment lost 7 bases and the V segment lost 3 bases, leaving 8 bases of the junction unmatched. The CDR3 length is 15 residues. Germline CDR1 reads LNHNV; CDR2 reads YYDKDF (reference sequence). Supplemented by reference TRBV15 and TRBJ1-4, the full variable domain reads DAMVIQNPRYQVTQFGKPVTLSCSQTLNHNVMYWYQQKSSQAPKLLFHYYDKDFNNEADTPDNFQSRRPNTSFCFLDIRSPGLGDTAMYLCATSRRGRRGEKLFFGSGTQLSVL.

The chain joins TRBV5-4 to TRBJ2-1, with TRBD2 matching 13 bases. The CDR3 totals 15 residues. Looked up from germline, CDR1 is SGHNT and CDR2 is YYREEE (reference sequence). The V segment lost 4 bases and the J segment 5 bases; nucleotides outside the gene matches: 3. The chain's CDR3 is CASSIGLAGDNEQFF. The CDR3 DNA follows: TGTGCCAGCAGCATCGGACTAGCGGGAGACAATGAGCAGTTCTTC.

The gene calls are TRBV9 and TRBJ1-1; perhaps TRBD1 as D (5 bases). The CDR3 extends over 15 amino acids. CDR1 and CDR2 from the germline V gene are SGDLS and YYNGEE. The ends were cut back, 4 bases at V and 1 base at J, with 14 bases in the middle. The CDR3 DNA reads as TGTGCCAGCAGCTCCCAAGCAGGGCCGAACACTGAAGCTTTCTTT. It codes for CASSSQAGPNTEAFF.